This T cell receptor (beta chain) is drawn from a study of blood T cell repertoires in COVID-19. Study summary: Material from acute and convalescent COVID-19 was sourced from the United States, Italy and Spain. T cells, B-cell-depleted T cells, or PBMCs provided the cDNA or gDNA that served as material.

In the authors' workflow: Using reference gene primer amplification, nucleated cell counts were estimated. Assay used: immunoSEQ multiplex PCR; TCRdb lists only in-frame clones, some missing. V, J and clone size derive from that table, while D and trimming were established from the DNA sequence. The table includes some 83,000 clones, around 84% detected once. Trimming cost V 8 bases and J 4 bases; bases outside gene matches: 8. Germline CDR1 is MDHEN and CDR2 is SYDVKM. The CDR3 has 15 residues. This receptor was taken from a man aged 80 or over with active or convalescent COVID-19. The sequenced sample consisted of peripheral blood. The chain recombines TRBV28 with TRBJ1-2; 12 positions agree with TRBD1. CDR3 in DNA: TGTGCCAGCGGGACAGGGGGCTTTAAAGTCTATGGCTACACCTTC. Translating gives CASGTGGFKVYGYTF.